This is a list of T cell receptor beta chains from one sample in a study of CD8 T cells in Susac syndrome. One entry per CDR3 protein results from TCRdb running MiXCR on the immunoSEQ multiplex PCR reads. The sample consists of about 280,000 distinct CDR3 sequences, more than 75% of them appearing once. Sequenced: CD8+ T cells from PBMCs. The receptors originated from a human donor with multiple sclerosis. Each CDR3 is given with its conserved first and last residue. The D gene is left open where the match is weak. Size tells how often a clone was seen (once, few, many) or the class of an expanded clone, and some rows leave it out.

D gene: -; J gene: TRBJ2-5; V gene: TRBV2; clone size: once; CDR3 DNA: TGTGCCAGCAGGAACCCATCGGCCCCGGGCCCAGAGACCCAGTACTTC; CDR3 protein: CASRNPSAPGPETQYF
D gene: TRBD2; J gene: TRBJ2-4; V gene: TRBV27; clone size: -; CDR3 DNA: TGTGCCAGCAGTTTATTACGGGCGGGAGGCGCCGGCATTCAGTACTTC; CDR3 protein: CASSLLRAGGAGIQYF
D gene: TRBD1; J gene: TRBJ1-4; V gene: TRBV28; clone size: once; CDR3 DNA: TGTGCCAGCAGTTTACGAAGGGGGCTAGGTGAAAAACTGTTTTTT; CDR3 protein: CASSLRRGLGEKLFF
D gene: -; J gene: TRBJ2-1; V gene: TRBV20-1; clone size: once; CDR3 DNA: TGCAGTGCTAGAGATATAGCGGTTAGTACCTACAATGAGCAGTTCTTC; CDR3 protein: CSARDIAVSTYNEQFF
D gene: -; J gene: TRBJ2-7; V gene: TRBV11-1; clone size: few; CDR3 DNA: TGTGCCAGCAGCCTCGTGGAGGCCTACGAGCAGTACTTC; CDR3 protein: CASSLVEAYEQYF
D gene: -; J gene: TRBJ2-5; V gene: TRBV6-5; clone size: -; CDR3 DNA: TGTGCCAGCAGTTACTCGGAGGGCCAAGAGACCCAGTACTTC; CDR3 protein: CASSYSEGQETQYF
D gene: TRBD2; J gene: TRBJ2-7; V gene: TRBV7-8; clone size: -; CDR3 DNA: TGTGCCAGCAGCCCTCGACTAGCGGGAGTTGACGGGATCTACGAGCAGTACTTC; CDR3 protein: CASSPRLAGVDGIYEQYF
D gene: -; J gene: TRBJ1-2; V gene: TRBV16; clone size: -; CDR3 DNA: TGTGCCAGCAGCCAATCCCCCAGCTATGGCTACACCTTC; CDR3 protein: CASSQSPSYGYTF
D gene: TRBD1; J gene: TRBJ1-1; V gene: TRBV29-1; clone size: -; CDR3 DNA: TGCAGCGGACAGGGGAACACTGAAGCTTTCTTT; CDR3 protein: CSGQGNTEAFF
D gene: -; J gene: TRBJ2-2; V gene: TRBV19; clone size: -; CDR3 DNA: TGTGCCAGTAGTATAGTGGGACTCGGCGGGACCGGGGAGCTGTTTTTT; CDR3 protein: CASSIVGLGGTGELFF
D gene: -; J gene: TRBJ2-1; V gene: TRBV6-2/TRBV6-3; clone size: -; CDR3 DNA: TGTGCCAGCAGTTACTTGCGTGAGCAGTTCTTC; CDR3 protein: CASSYLREQFF
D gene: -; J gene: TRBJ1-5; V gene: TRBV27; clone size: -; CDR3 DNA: TGTGCCAGCAGTTCGGGCTATAGCAATCAGCCCCAGCATTTT; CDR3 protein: CASSSGYSNQPQHF
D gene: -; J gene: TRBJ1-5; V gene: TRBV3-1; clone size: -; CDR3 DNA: TGTTCCAGCAGCCCTCAGGTCGCCACCAATCAGCCCCAGCATTTT; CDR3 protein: CSSSPQVATNQPQHF
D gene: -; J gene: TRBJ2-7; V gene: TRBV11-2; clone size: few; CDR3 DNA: TGTGCCAGCAGGGAGCAGAGAGAGCAGTACTTC; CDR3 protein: CASREQREQYF
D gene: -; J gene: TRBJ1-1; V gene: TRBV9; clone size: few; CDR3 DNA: TGTGCCAGCAGCGATTCGGTCGCCTTAGGTGGGGCTGAAGCTTTCTTT; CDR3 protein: CASSDSVALGGAEAFF
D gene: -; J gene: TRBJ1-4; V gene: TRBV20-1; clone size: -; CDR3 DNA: TGCAGTGCTAGAATCATGGGAATTAATGAAAAACTGTTTTTT; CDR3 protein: CSARIMGINEKLFF
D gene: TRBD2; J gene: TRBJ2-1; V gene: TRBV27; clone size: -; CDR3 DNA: TGTGCCAGCAGTTTACTTAGCGGGAGGGTTTACAATGAGCAGTTCTTC; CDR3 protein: CASSLLSGRVYNEQFF
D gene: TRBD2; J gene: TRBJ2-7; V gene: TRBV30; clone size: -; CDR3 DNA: TGTGCCTGGTGGGGACTAGCGGGAGGAAGAAACGAGCAGTACTTC; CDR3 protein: CAWWGLAGGRNEQYF
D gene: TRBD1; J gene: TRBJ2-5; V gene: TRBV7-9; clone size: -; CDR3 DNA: TGTGCCAGCAGGGTCATCACAGGGGGAGAGACCCAGTACTTC; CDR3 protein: CASRVITGGETQYF
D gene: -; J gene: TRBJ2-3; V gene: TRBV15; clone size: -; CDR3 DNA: TGTGCCACCAGCAGAGGTCCGGATAGCACAGATACGCAGTATTTT; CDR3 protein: CATSRGPDSTDTQYF
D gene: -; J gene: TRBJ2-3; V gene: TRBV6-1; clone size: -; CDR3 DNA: TGTGCCAGCAAGGAGGCCGGAGATACGCAGTATTTT; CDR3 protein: CASKEAGDTQYF
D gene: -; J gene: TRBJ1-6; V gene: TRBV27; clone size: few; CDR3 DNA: TGTGCCAGCAGTTTGGGTAATTCACCCCTCCACTTT; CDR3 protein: CASSLGNSPLHF
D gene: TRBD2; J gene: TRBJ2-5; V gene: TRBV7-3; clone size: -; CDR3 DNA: TGTGCCAGCAGCTTAATGGGACTAGCCGGGGAGACCCAGTACTTC; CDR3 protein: CASSLMGLAGETQYF
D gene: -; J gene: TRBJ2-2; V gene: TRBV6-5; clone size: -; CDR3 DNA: TGTGCCAGCAGCCCCGTTTATGAAACCGGGGAGCTGTTTTTT; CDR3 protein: CASSPVYETGELFF
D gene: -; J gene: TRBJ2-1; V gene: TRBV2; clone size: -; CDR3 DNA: TGTGCCAGCATCGCCCATGGGCAGTTCTTC; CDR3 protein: CASIAHGQFF
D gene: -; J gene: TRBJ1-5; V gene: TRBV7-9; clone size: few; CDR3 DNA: TGTGCCAGCAGCTTATTTGGGGAGCCCCAGCATTTT; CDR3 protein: CASSLFGEPQHF
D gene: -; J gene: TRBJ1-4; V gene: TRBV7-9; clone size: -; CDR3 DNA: TGTGCCAGCAGCTTAGCGGAACGGGCCGCTACCCAAAAACTGTTTTTT; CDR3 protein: CASSLAERAATQKLFF
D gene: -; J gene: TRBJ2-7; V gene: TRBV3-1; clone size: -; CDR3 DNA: TGTGCCAGCAGCCAAGGGGGGTTCTCCTACGAGCAGTACTTC; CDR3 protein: CASSQGGFSYEQYF
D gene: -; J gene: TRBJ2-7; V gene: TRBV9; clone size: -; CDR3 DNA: TGTGCCAGCAGCGTCACGGGGCGCGAGCAGTACTTC; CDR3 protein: CASSVTGREQYF
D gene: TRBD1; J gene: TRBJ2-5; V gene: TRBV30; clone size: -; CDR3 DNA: TGTGCCTGGAAGACAGGGAGAGTAGAGACCCAGTACTTC; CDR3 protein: CAWKTGRVETQYF
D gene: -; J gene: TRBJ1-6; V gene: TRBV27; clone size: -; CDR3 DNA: TGTGCCAGCAGTTGGTCCGGGCAAAATTCACCCCTCCACTTT; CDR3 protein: CASSWSGQNSPLHF
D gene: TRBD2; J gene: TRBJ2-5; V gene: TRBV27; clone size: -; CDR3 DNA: TGTGCCAGCAGCCTAGCGGGAGCCGGAGAGACCCAGTACTTC; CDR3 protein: CASSLAGAGETQYF
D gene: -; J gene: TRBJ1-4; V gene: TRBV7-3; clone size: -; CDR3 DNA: TGTGCCAGCAGCTTAGCCAGTAATAATGAAAAACTGTTTTTT; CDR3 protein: CASSLASNNEKLFF
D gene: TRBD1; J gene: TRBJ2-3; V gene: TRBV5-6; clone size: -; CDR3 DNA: TGTGCCAGCAAGCCCCGTGACAGGGGGCGACTAGATACGCAGTATTTT; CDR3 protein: CASKPRDRGRLDTQYF
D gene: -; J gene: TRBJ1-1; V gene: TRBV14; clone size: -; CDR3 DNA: TGTGCCAGCTTGGGACACTTGAACACTGAAGCTTTCTTT; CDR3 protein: CASLGHLNTEAFF
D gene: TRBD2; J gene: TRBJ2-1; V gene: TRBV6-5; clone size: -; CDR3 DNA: TGTGCCAGCAGTTATGGCATAGCGGGGGGTAATGAGCAGTTCTTC; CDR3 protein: CASSYGIAGGNEQFF
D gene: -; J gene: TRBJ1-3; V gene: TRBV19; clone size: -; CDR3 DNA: TGTGCCAGCTGCGTTCGAAGCTCTGGAAACACCATATATTTT; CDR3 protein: CASCVRSSGNTIYF
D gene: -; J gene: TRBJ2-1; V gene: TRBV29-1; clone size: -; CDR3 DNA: TGCAGCGCCCCGGTTGTGGATGAGCAGTTCTTC; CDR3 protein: CSAPVVDEQFF
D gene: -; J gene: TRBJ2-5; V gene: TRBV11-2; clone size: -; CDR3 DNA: TGTGCCAGCAGCTTAGGGGCTGGTCTTCAAGAGACCCAGTACTTC; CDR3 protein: CASSLGAGLQETQYF
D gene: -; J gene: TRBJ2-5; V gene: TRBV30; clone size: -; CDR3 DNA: TGTGCCTGGAGTGTAGGGGCGGGTGTGGGGACCCAGTACTTC; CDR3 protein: CAWSVGAGVGTQYF
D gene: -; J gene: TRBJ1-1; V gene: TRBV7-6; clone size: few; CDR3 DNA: TGTGCCAGCAGCGTCGAGATGAGAACTGAAGCTTTCTTT; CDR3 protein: CASSVEMRTEAFF
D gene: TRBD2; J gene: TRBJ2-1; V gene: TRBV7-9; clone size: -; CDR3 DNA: TGTGCCAGCAGCTTGGTTAGCGGGAGCAATGAGCAGTTCTTC; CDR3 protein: CASSLVSGSNEQFF
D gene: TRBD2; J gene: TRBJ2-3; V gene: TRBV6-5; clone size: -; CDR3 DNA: TGTGCCAGCAGTTACGGTTCGACTAGCGGGAGTAAGGCAGATACGCAGTATTTT; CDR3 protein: CASSYGSTSGSKADTQYF
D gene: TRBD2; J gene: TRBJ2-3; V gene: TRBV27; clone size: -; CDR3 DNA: TGTGCCAGCAGTCGGCGGCGCGGGAGGGCCACAGATACGCAGTATTTT; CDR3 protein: CASSRRRGRATDTQYF
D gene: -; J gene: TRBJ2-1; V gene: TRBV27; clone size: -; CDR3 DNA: TGTGCCAGCAGTTGGGCAGCCTACAATGAGCAGTTCTTC; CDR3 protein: CASSWAAYNEQFF
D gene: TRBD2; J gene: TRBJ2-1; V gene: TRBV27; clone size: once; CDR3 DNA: TGTGCCAGCAGTTCACTAGCGGGAGTGATTAATGAGCAGTTCTTC; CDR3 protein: CASSSLAGVINEQFF